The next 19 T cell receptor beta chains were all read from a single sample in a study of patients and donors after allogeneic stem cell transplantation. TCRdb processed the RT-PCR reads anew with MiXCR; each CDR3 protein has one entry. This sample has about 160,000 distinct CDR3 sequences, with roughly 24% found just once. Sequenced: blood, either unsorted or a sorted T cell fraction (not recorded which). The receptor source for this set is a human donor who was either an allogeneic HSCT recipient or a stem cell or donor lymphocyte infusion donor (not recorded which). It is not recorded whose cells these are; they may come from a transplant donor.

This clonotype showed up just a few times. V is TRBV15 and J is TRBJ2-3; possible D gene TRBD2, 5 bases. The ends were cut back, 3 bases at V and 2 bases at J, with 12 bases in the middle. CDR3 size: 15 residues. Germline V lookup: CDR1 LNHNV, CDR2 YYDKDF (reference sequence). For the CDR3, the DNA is TGTGCCACCAGCAGCATTTACGGGGACACAGATACGCAGTATTTT. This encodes CATSSIYGDTDTQYF.

CDR3 sequence: CATSDLWGTSGNEQFF. The DNA of the CDR3 is TGTGCCACCAGTGATTTGTGGGGGACATCTGGGAATGAGCAGTTCTTC. The rearrangement uses TRBV24-1 and TRBJ2-1, with D perhaps matching TRBD1 (6 bases). The germline V gene encodes CDR1 KGHDR and CDR2 SFDVKD. Trimming removed 0 bases at V and 7 bases at J, with 15 bases between. This CDR3 comprises 16 residues.

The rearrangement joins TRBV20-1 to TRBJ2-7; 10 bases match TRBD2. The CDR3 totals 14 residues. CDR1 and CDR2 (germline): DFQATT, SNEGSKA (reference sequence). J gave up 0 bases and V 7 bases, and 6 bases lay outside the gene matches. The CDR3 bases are TGCAGTGTCCAAGCGGGAGGGCTCTCCTACGAGCAGTACTTC. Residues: CSVQAGGLSYEQYF.

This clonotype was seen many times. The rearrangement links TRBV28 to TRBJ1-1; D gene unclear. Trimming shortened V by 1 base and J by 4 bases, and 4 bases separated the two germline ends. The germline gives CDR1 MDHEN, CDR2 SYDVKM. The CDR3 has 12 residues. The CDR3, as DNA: TGTGCCAGCAGTTTATCCAGCACTGAAGCTTTCTTT. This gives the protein CASSLSSTEAFF. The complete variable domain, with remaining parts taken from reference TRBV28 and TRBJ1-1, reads DVKVTQSSRYLVKRTGEKVFLECVQDMDHENMFWYRQDPGLGLRLIYFSYDVKMKEKGDIPEGYSVSREKKERFSLILESASTNQTSMYLCASSLSSTEAFFGQGTRLTVV.

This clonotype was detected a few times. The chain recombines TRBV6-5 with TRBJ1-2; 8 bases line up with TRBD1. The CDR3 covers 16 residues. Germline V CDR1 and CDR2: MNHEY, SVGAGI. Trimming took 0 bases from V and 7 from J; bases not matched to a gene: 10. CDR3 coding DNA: TGTGCCAGCAGTTACTCCCCCCGGGACAGGATTTTTGGCTACACCTTC. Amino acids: CASSYSPRDRIFGYTF.

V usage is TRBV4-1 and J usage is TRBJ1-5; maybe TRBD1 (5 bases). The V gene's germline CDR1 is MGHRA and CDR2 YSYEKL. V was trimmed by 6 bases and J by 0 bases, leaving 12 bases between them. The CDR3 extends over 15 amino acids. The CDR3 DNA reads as TGCGCCAGCAGGCAGGGATGGAATAGCAATCAGCCCCAGCATTTT. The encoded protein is CASRQGWNSNQPQHF.

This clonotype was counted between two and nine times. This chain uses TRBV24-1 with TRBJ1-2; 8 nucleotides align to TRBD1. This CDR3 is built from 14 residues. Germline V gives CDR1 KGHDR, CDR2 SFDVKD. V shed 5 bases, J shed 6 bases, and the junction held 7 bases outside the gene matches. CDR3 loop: CATSALTGDHGYTF. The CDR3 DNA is TGTGCCACCAGTGCACTGACAGGGGATCATGGCTACACCTTC.

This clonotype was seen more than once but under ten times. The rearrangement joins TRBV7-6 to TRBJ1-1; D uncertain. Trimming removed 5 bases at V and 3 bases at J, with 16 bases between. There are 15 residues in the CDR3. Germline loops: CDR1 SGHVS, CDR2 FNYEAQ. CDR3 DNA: TGTGCCAGCAGCCCCGGTAGGCCTATCCACACTGAAGCTTTCTTT. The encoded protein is CASSPGRPIHTEAFF.

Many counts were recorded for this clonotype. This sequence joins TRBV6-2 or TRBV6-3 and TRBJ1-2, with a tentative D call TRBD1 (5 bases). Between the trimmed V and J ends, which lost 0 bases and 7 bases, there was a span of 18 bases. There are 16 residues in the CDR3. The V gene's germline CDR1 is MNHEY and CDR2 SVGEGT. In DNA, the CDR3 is TGTGCCAGCAGTTACTCCAGCCTTGAGGGGCGAGGTGGCTACACCTTC. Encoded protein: CASSYSSLEGRGGYTF.

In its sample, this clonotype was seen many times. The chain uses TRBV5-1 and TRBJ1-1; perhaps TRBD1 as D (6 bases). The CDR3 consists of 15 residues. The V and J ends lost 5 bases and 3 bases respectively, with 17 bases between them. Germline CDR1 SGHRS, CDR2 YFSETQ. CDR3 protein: CASSGGGGMDTEAFF. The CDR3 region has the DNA TGCGCCAGCAGTGGAGGGGGAGGAATGGACACTGAAGCTTTCTTT.

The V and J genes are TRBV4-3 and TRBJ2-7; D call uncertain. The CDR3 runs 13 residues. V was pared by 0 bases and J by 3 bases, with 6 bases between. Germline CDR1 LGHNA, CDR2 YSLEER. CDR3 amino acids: CASSQDILYEQYF. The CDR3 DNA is TGCGCCAGCAGCCAAGATATCCTCTACGAGCAGTACTTC.

The CDR3 here is CASSLDGGTYEQYF. The CDR3 bases are TGCGCCAGCAGCTTGGATGGGGGAACCTACGAGCAGTACTTC. V is TRBV5-1 and J is TRBJ2-7; either TRBD1 or TRBD2 may fit D (5 bases each). Germline V CDR1 and CDR2: SGHRS, YFSETQ. This CDR3 has 14 amino acids. The V end lost 0 bases, the J end lost 2 bases, and 9 bases lay between the germline ends.

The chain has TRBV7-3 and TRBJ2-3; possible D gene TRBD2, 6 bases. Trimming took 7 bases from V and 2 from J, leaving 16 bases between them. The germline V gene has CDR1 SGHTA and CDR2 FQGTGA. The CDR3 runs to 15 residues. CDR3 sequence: CASTYLGLPTDTQYF. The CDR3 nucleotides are TGTGCCAGCACCTATCTGGGACTCCCCACAGATACGCAGTATTTT.

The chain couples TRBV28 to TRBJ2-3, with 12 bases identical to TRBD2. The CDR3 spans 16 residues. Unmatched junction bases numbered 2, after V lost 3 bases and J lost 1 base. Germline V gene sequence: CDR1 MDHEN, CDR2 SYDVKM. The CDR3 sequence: CASSFPSGGGTDTQYF. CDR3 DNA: TGTGCCAGCAGTTTCCCTAGCGGGGGGGGCACAGATACGCAGTATTTT.

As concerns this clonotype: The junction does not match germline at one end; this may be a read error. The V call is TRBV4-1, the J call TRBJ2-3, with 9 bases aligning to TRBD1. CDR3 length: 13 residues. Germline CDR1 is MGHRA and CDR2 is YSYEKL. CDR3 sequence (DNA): TGCGCCAGCAGCCCGATACCCGGGACAGGGCTGAATTTT. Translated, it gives CASSPIPGTGLNF.

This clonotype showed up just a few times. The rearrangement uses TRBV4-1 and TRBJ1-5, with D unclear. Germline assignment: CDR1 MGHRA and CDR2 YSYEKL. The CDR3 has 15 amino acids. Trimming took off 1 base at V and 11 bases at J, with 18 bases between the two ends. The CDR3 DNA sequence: TGCGCCAGCAGCCAAGCCCAGAGCCTAGCAGCGGCCCAGCATTTT. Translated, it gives CASSQAQSLAAAQHF.

The CDR3, as DNA: TGTGCCACCAGTGATTTAGGGCTGGATACGCAGTATTTT. Translating it yields CATSDLGLDTQYF. J is TRBJ2-3 and V is TRBV24-1; the D is unclear. The germline V gene has CDR1 KGHDR and CDR2 SFDVKD. The ends were cut back, 1 base at V and 6 bases at J, with 7 bases in the middle. The CDR3 spans 13 residues.

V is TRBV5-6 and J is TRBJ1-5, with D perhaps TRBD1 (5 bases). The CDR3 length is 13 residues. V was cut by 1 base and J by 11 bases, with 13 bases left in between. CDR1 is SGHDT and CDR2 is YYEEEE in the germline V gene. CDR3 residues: CASSLRRKGTQHF. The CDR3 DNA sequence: TGTGCCAGCAGCTTGAGGCGGAAGGGGACCCAGCATTTT.

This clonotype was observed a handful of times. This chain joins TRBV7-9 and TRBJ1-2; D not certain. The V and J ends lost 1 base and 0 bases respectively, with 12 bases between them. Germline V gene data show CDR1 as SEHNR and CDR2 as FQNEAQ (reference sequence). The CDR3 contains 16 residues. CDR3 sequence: CASSLDPRESNYGYTF. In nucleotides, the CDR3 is TGTGCCAGCAGCTTAGATCCACGGGAATCTAACTATGGCTACACCTTC.